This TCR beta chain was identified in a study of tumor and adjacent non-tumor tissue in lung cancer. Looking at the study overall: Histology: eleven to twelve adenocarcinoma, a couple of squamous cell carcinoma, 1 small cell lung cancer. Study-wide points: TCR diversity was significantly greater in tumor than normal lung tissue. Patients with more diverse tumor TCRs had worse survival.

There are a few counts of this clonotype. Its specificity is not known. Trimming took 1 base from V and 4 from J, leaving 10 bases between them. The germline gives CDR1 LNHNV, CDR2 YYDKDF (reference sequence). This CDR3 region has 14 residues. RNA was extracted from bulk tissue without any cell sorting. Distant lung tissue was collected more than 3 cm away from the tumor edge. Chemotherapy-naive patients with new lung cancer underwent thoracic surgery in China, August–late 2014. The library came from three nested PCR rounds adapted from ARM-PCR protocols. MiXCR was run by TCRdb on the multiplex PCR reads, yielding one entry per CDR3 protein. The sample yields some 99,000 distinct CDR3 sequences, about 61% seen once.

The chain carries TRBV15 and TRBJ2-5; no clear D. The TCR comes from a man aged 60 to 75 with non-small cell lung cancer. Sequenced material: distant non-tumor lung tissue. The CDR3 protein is CATSRVTGGETQYF. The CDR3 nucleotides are TGTGCCACCAGCAGAGTAACGGGTGGAGAGACCCAGTACTTC.